One sample yielded the 19 T cell receptor beta chains listed below, sequenced in a study of PD-L1 blockade in urothelial cancer. The sample's time point: pretreatment peripheral blood. Some clones are missing from TCRdb's copy, which holds only in-frame ones; the method was immunoSEQ multiplex PCR. This sample has tens of thousands of clones; 70% to 90% occur once, and the top ten carry 14% to 15%. The material was PBMCs, obtained around atezolizumab (anti-PD-L1) treatment. These receptors came from a man between 60 and 75 years old with urothelial cancer.

The chain joins TRBV2 to TRBJ1-2; 7 bases line up with TRBD1. V lost 4 bases, J lost 8 bases, and 13 bases stayed unmatched. This CDR3 comprises 15 residues. Germline values: CDR1 SNHLY, CDR2 FYNNEI. For the CDR3, the DNA is TGTGCCAGCAGTGGAACCGGGACAGCCTCTAAAGGCTACACCTTC. As protein: CASSGTGTASKGYTF.

CDR3 sequence reads: CASSPSYSSTDTQYF. The CDR3, as DNA: TGTGCCAGCAGCCCATCCTACTCTAGCACAGATACGCAGTATTTT. This chain uses TRBV7-3 with TRBJ2-3; D remains unclear. The V gene's germline CDR1 is SGHTA and CDR2 FQGTGA. This CDR3 has 15 amino acids. Trimming removed 5 bases from V and 0 bases from J, with 12 bases in between.

This CDR3 reads CASSPGQTNQPQHF. CDR3 DNA: TGTGCCAGCTCACCAGGACAGACCAATCAGCCCCAGCATTTT. The chain carries TRBV18 and TRBJ1-5; D is perhaps TRBD1 (6 bases). V was shortened by 2 bases and J by 3 bases, with 8 bases between the two germline ends. In germline, CDR1 is KGHSH, CDR2 LQKENI. CDR3 length: 14 amino acids.

The chain couples TRBV4-1 to TRBJ2-3, with a possible D match to TRBD2 (6 bases). V lost 2 bases, J lost 3 bases, and 18 bases lay in between. Looked up from germline, CDR1 is MGHRA and CDR2 is YSYEKL. The CDR3 spans 17 residues. CDR3 loop: CASSQRATGESTDTQYF. The CDR3 DNA is TGCGCCAGCAGCCAAAGGGCTACGGGGGAGTCGACAGATACGCAGTATTTT.

The chain employs TRBV7-2 and TRBJ2-3; weak D call: TRBD1 (6 bases). This CDR3 region has 16 residues. Germline V gene sequence: CDR1 SGHTA, CDR2 FQGNSA. The V and J ends lost 4 bases and 2 bases respectively, with 16 bases between them. CDR3 residues: CASSSRGTSDTDTQYF. CDR3 nucleotide sequence: TGTGCCAGCAGCTCGAGGGGGACCAGCGACACAGATACGCAGTATTTT. The complete variable domain, with remaining parts taken from reference TRBV7-2 and TRBJ2-3, reads GAGVSQSPSNKVTEKGKDVELRCDPISGHTALYWYRQSLGQGLEFLIYFQGNSAPDKSGLPSDRFSAERTGGSVSTLTIQRTQQEDSAVYLCASSSRGTSDTDTQYFGPGTRLTVL.

The genes are TRBV30 and TRBJ1-1; D might be TRBD1 (6 bases). Looked up from germline, CDR1 is GTSNPN and CDR2 is SVGIG (reference sequence). The CDR3 consists of 13 residues. V lost 4 bases and J 2 bases, leaving 11 bases between the germline ends. The CDR3 DNA follows: TGTGCCTGGACGAGGACAGCCAACACTGAAGCTTTCTTT. Translation: CAWTRTANTEAFF.

This chain links TRBV9 with TRBJ2-3, with a tentative D call TRBD2 (6 bases). Germline V gene data show CDR1 as SGDLS and CDR2 as YYNGEE. Trimming removed 1 base from V and 3 bases from J, with 15 bases in between. The CDR3 runs 16 residues. The CDR3 sequence: CASSVFPLAGTDTQYF. The CDR3 DNA reads as TGTGCCAGCAGCGTATTTCCTTTGGCGGGGACAGATACGCAGTATTTT.

The CDR3 is CASSTQGFGYTF. The CDR3 DNA reads TGTGCCAGCAGCACACAGGGGTTTGGCTACACCTTC. V and J are TRBV11-2 and TRBJ1-2, with 7 bases aligning to TRBD1. Germline V gene lookup returns CDR1 SGHAT and CDR2 FQNNGV. Unmatched junction bases numbered 4, after V lost 5 bases and J lost 7 bases. This CDR3 spans 12 amino acids. Together with reference TRBV11-2 and TRBJ1-2, the CDR3 gives the full variable domain: EAGVAQSPRYKIIEKRQSVAFWCNPISGHATLYWYQQILGQGPKLLIQFQNNGVVDDSQLPKDRFSAERLKGVDSTLKIQPAKLEDSAVYLCASSTQGFGYTFGSGTRLTVV.

This rearrangement joins TRBV5-1 to TRBJ2-7; 7 positions match TRBD1. Germline V gene sequence: CDR1 SGHRS, CDR2 YFSETQ. The CDR3 spans 13 residues. The junction had 4 bases not matched to a gene; V was cut back by 5 bases and J by 2 bases. The CDR3 is CASRLTGTYEQYF. The CDR3 nucleotides read TGCGCCAGCAGATTGACAGGGACCTACGAGCAGTACTTC.

This clone occurred many times. The V and J genes are TRBV5-1 and TRBJ2-6, with 10 bases lining up with TRBD1. Germline CDR1 is SGHRS and CDR2 is YFSETQ. The CDR3 sequence is 15 residues long. Trimming removed 7 bases from V and 3 bases from J; junction bases left unmatched: 4. CDR3 region: CASRDRGDGANVLTF. The CDR3 nucleotides are TGCGCCAGCCGGGACAGGGGTGATGGGGCCAACGTCCTGACTTTC.

The chain links TRBV4-1 to TRBJ2-3; 14 bases fit TRBD2. Germline assignment: CDR1 MGHRA and CDR2 YSYEKL. The CDR3 is made up of 21 amino acids. J gave up 2 bases and V 0 bases, and 13 bases lay outside the gene matches. This chain's CDR3 is CASSQDPPTWTSGGNTDTQYF. The CDR3 region has the DNA TGCGCCAGCAGCCAAGATCCCCCCACGTGGACTAGCGGGGGGAACACAGATACGCAGTATTTT.

The chain employs TRBV10-3 and TRBJ2-1; 9 nucleotides line up with TRBD1. The V segment lost 5 bases and the J segment 6 bases; nucleotides outside the gene matches: 5. The germline CDR1 and CDR2 sequences are ENHRY and SYGVKD. This CDR3 contains 14 residues. The CDR3 reads CAISPGQGSNEQFF. The DNA for the CDR3 is TGTGCCATCAGTCCGGGACAGGGCAGCAATGAGCAGTTCTTC.

The CDR3 reads CASSPLGGGRETQYF. In DNA, the CDR3 is TGTGCCAGCAGCCCCCTAGGGGGGGGACGAGAGACCCAGTACTTC. The chain is built from TRBV14 and TRBJ2-5; possible D gene TRBD2, 7 bases. The V gene's germline CDR1 is SGHDN and CDR2 FVKESK. Trimming shortened V by 4 bases and J by 4 bases, and 16 bases separated the two germline ends. The CDR3 has 15 residues.

The chain uses TRBV10-3 and TRBJ1-1; the match to TRBD1 covers 7 bases. The germline V gene encodes CDR1 ENHRY and CDR2 SYGVKD. The J segment lost 3 bases and the V segment lost 6 bases, leaving 7 bases of the junction unmatched. The CDR3 contains 14 residues. In DNA, the CDR3 is TGTGCCATCAGAACAGGGGTATGGGACACTGAAGCTTTCTTT. Translating it yields CAIRTGVWDTEAFF.

V and J are TRBV4-1 and TRBJ1-3; D is possibly TRBD1 (6 bases). The CDR3 extends over 16 amino acids. Germline loops: CDR1 MGHRA, CDR2 YSYEKL. V dropped 1 base and J dropped 0 bases, with 10 bases sitting between them. Here the CDR3 reads CASSQGTAYSGNTIYF. DNA of the CDR3: TGCGCCAGCAGCCAAGGGACAGCCTACTCTGGAAACACCATATATTTT.

The chain joins TRBV29-1 to TRBJ2-3; D is possibly TRBD1 (6 bases). CDR3 length: 14 amino acids. The V gene's germline CDR1 is SQVTM and CDR2 ANQGSEA. V lost 4 bases and J 2 bases, leaving 13 bases between the germline ends. The CDR3 loop reads CSVVDTGFTDTQYF. CDR3 coding DNA: TGCAGCGTTGTTGACACAGGGTTCACAGATACGCAGTATTTT.

The chain couples TRBV30 to TRBJ1-5; tentative D call: TRBD1 (6 bases). The CDR3 length is 15 residues. CDR1 GTSNPN and CDR2 SVGIG come from the germline V gene (reference sequence). V lost 0 bases and J 4 bases, leaving 13 bases between the germline ends. The CDR3 here is CAWSVSDRGNQPQHF. In DNA, the CDR3 is TGTGCCTGGAGTGTATCGGACAGAGGGAATCAGCCCCAGCATTTT.

The gene calls are TRBV11-1 and TRBJ1-3; D might be TRBD1 (5 bases). Germline CDR1 reads SGHAT; CDR2 reads FQDESV (reference sequence). The CDR3 length is 14 residues. Deletions cut 4 bases from V and 4 bases from J, with 11 bases between. The CDR3 nucleotides are TGTGCCAGCAGCTCCCAGGGTTACGGAAACACCATATATTTT. This encodes CASSSQGYGNTIYF. Full variable domain (rest looked up from reference TRBV11-1 and TRBJ1-3): EAEVAQSPRYKITEKSQAVAFWCDPISGHATLYWYRQILGQGPELLVQFQDESVVDDSQLPKDRFSAERLKGVDSTLKIQPAELGDSAMYLCASSSQGYGNTIYFGEGSWLTVV.

The chain employs TRBV6-6 and TRBJ1-5; D gene ambiguous. Per germline, CDR1 MNHNY and CDR2 SVGAGI (reference sequence). The CDR3 consists of 15 residues. Trimming cost V 6 bases and J 0 bases, with 12 bases left between them. The CDR3 nucleotides read TGTGCCAGCAGAAGAGACACCCATAGCAATCAGCCCCAGCATTTT. Encoded protein: CASRRDTHSNQPQHF.